Presented here are 29 T cell receptor beta chains from one specimen sequenced in a study of monozygotic twins with inflammatory bowel disease. TCRdb reprocessed the 5' RACE reads, keeping one entry per CDR3 protein, no DNA. The listing records nearly 450,000 distinct CDR3 sequences. The source material was blood. These receptors were collected from a human donor with ulcerative colitis or Crohn's disease, or a healthy co-twin of an affected twin (not recorded which).

The chain combines TRBV12-3 or TRBV12-4 with TRBJ2-5; TCRdb's D gene call, TRBD1, goes unchecked for lack of DNA. This CDR3 comprises 13 residues. The CDR3 sequence is CASTDSSSETQYF.

The J gene is TRBJ2-5, the V gene TRBV4-1; TCRdb designates TRBD1, a call that cannot be tested without DNA. The germline CDR1 and CDR2 sequences are MGHRA and YSYEKL. This CDR3 region has 14 residues. This chain's CDR3 is CASSLPGGPETQYF.

The rearrangement links TRBV6-5 to TRBJ2-5; the TRBD2 assignment by TCRdb is unverifiable without DNA. The CDR3 is made up of 14 amino acids. The V gene's germline CDR1 is MNHEY and CDR2 SVGAGI. This chain's CDR3 is CASSLLGSQETQYF.

The chain is built from TRBV29-1 and TRBJ1-1. This CDR3 contains 14 residues. Germline CDR1 reads SQVTM; CDR2 reads ANQGSEA. The CDR3 loop is CSAGPSTGNTEAFF.

This chain joins TRBV14 and TRBJ2-1; TCRdb outputs TRBD1, but without DNA this stays unchecked. The CDR3 is 13 amino acids. The germline V gene has CDR1 SGHDN and CDR2 FVKESK. The CDR3: CASSHGTGDEQFF.

J is TRBJ2-1 and V is TRBV29-1; the D gene TCRdb calls, TRBD1, cannot be checked with no DNA. This CDR3 is 13 amino acids long. CDR1 is SQVTM and CDR2 is ANQGSEA in the germline V gene. CDR3 sequence: CSVPLTQGNEQFF.

This chain uses TRBV29-1 with TRBJ1-5. Germline V gives CDR1 SQVTM, CDR2 ANQGSEA. The CDR3 length is 11 residues. Here the CDR3 reads CLRSGNQPQHF.

The V call is TRBV4-1, the J call TRBJ1-1; TCRdb calls TRBD1, which cannot be checked without DNA. The CDR3 consists of 13 residues. Germline values: CDR1 MGHRA, CDR2 YSYEKL. The CDR3: CASSHPGQPEAFF.

This sequence joins TRBV20-1 and TRBJ1-2; TCRdb's D call of TRBD1 is untestable without DNA. The V gene's germline CDR1 is DFQATT and CDR2 SNEGSKA (reference sequence). The CDR3 sequence is 14 residues long. The CDR3 protein is CSASTGVEVYGYTF.

The V gene is TRBV19, the J gene TRBJ2-7. Germline V gene sequence: CDR1 LNHDA, CDR2 SQIVND (reference sequence). This CDR3 region has 13 residues. The CDR3 spells CASSIGGLYEQYF.

The chain joins TRBV20-1 to TRBJ1-1; TCRdb selects TRBD1, and the lack of DNA leaves this call unchecked. Per the germline V gene, CDR1 is DFQATT and CDR2 is SNEGSKA (reference sequence). The CDR3 runs to 14 residues. This CDR3 is CSALTGWRGTEAFF.

V is TRBV12-5 and J is TRBJ2-1; the TRBD1 assignment by TCRdb is unverifiable without DNA. There are 13 residues in the CDR3. CDR1 is LGHNT, CDR2 FRNRAP, per germline. The CDR3 spells CASGLPGGNEQFF.

The chain joins TRBV7-2 to TRBJ2-2; absent DNA, TCRdb's TRBD2 call cannot be checked. This CDR3 region has 14 residues. Germline V gene sequence: CDR1 SGHTA, CDR2 FQGNSA. CDR3 sequence reads: CARGTSFHTGELFF. Supplemented by reference TRBV7-2 and TRBJ2-2, the full variable domain reads GAGVSQSPSNKVTEKGKDVELRCDPISGHTALYWYRQSLGQGLEFLIYFQGNSAPDKSGLPSDRFSAERTGGSVSTLTIQRTQQEDSAVYLCARGTSFHTGELFFGEGSRLTVL.

The V and J genes are TRBV12-3 or TRBV12-4 and TRBJ1-5; TCRdb returns TRBD1, unconfirmable since there is no DNA. The CDR3 has 17 residues. The CDR3 loop is CASSDRASPGRHQPQHF.

The gene calls are TRBV29-1 and TRBJ1-1. The CDR3 is 11 residues long. In germline, CDR1 is SQVTM, CDR2 ANQGSEA. CDR3 region: CSAERSTEAFF.

The V gene is TRBV20-1, the J gene TRBJ2-2; TCRdb's assignment of TRBD1 cannot be checked, as there is no DNA. Germline lookup yields CDR1 DFQATT and CDR2 SNEGSKA (reference sequence). This CDR3 has 14 residues. CDR3: CSATQGGSTGELFF.

The chain joins TRBV6-1 to TRBJ2-5; TCRdb indicates TRBD1, and absent DNA this call remains unverified. This CDR3 has 15 amino acids. Germline CDR1 MNHNS, CDR2 SASEGT. The CDR3 loop is CASSPGPGGQETQYF.

The genes are TRBV18 and TRBJ2-1; TCRdb's D gene call, TRBD1, goes unchecked for lack of DNA. CDR3 length equals 18 residues. Germline V CDR1 and CDR2: KGHSH, LQKENI. The CDR3 is CASSPDPVLAVVYNEQFF.

The J gene is TRBJ2-5, the V gene TRBV5-4; TCRdb reports TRBD2, a call that lacks DNA to check it against. The CDR3 is 15 residues long. CDR1 and CDR2 (germline): SGHNT, YYREEE (reference sequence). The CDR3 protein is CASSASGGAPETQYF.

This rearrangement joins TRBV7-9 to TRBJ2-4. The CDR3 spans 11 residues. Germline lookup yields CDR1 SEHNR and CDR2 FQNEAQ (reference sequence). CDR3 protein: CASSLMDIQYF.

The J gene is TRBJ1-2, the V gene TRBV5-1; TCRdb's D call, TRBD1, is unchecked because there is no DNA. CDR1 is SGHRS, CDR2 YFSETQ, per germline. This CDR3 region has 15 residues. This CDR3 reads CASSSGQGANYGYTF.

J is TRBJ2-2 and V is TRBV28; with no DNA, the TCRdb D assignment of TRBD1 cannot be verified. Germline V gives CDR1 MDHEN, CDR2 SYDVKM. The CDR3 runs to 16 residues. This chain's CDR3 is CASSLEDRGSGGELFF.

J is TRBJ1-2 and V is TRBV28; TCRdb lists TRBD1, though no DNA is available to test this call. The CDR3 runs 18 residues. The germline gives CDR1 MDHEN, CDR2 SYDVKM. Here the CDR3 reads CASSTSPGQGFINYGYTF.

CDR3 sequence: CASSPEQGSNEQYF. The chain joins TRBV11-3 to TRBJ2-7; checking the TCRdb D call of TRBD1 is not possible without DNA. In germline, CDR1 is SGHNT, CDR2 YENEEA. CDR3 length equals 14 residues.

The V and J genes are TRBV6-5 and TRBJ2-7. Germline CDR1 reads MNHEY; CDR2 reads SVGAGI. This CDR3 is built from 13 residues. The CDR3 loop is CASSFSGDYEQYF.

The chain's CDR3 is CASSRDLNYGYTF. J is TRBJ1-2 and V is TRBV6-5; the D call of TRBD1 rests on TCRdb alone, since no DNA is present to check it. Per the germline V gene, CDR1 is MNHEY and CDR2 is SVGAGI. This CDR3 is 13 amino acids long.

V and J are TRBV7-2 and TRBJ1-1; no DNA is available, so the TRBD1 call from TCRdb remains unchecked. This CDR3 has 13 residues. Germline V gene sequence: CDR1 SGHTA, CDR2 FQGNSA. The CDR3 is CASSQHRGTEAFF.

The V and J genes are TRBV6-6 and TRBJ2-7. This CDR3 spans 11 amino acids. Germline V gene sequence: CDR1 MNHNY, CDR2 SVGAGI (reference sequence). CDR3 protein: CASSYKTEQYF.

This rearrangement joins TRBV19 to TRBJ1-4. This CDR3 spans 14 amino acids. The germline V gene encodes CDR1 LNHDA and CDR2 SQIVND (reference sequence). Here the CDR3 reads CATRHTPTNEKLFF.